This TCR beta chain emerged from a study of cytotoxic CD8 clonotypes in ibrutinib-treated CLL. Study-wide background: Among patients, about 25 responded partially and 2 completely; around 14 then stayed remitted and around 12 progressed after median approximately 72 months. Study-wide points: A rise in clonality was seen at ibrutinib response, and a fall back toward baseline was seen at progression. Clonotypes that were public were uncommon, and they contracted or stayed stable on treatment.

The authors obtained roughly 1.8 micrograms of genomic DNA from cryopreserved PBMCs for TCR beta libraries. The V end lost 6 bases, the J end lost 3 bases, and 8 bases lay between the germline ends. The germline CDR1 and CDR2 sequences are MDHEN and SYDVKM. This CDR3 has 12 amino acids. The table came from immunoSEQ multiplex PCR; TCRdb's copy has only in-frame clones and leaves some out. The data contain more than 25,000 clones, around 63% of them seen just once; the ten biggest clones take up less than 65%. A remark on this clone: As yet, its antigen is unknown.

The chain links TRBV28 to TRBJ1-1; D ambiguous. The clonotype comes from a human donor with chronic lymphocytic leukemia. Here the sequenced sample was PBMCs, taken after 24 months of ibrutinib treatment. CDR3 coding DNA: TGTGCCAGCAGCCCAATTCACACTGAAGCTTTCTTT. This translates into CASSPIHTEAFF.